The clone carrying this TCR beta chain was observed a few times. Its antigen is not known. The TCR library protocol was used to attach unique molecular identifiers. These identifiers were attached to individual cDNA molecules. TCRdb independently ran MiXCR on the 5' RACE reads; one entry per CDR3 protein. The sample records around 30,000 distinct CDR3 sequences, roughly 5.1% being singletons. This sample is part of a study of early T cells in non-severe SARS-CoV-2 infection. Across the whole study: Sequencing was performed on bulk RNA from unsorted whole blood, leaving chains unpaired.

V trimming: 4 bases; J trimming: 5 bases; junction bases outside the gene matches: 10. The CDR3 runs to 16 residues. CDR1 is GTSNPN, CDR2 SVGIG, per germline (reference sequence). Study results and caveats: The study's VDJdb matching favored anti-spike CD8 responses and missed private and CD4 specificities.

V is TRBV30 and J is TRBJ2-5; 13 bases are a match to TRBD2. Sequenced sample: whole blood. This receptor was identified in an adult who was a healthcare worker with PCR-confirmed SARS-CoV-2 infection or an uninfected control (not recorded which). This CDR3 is CAWMNPGLAGLETQYF. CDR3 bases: TGTGCCTGGATGAATCCGGGACTAGCGGGGTTGGAGACCCAGTACTTC.